This T cell receptor beta chain comes out of a study of T-cell reconstitution after alpha-beta-depleted transplantation in children. Many counts were recorded for this clonotype. V lost 2 bases to trimming and J lost 4 bases, with 9 bases between them. The CDR3 has 13 residues. The germline V gene has CDR1 SGHNT and CDR2 YYREEE (reference sequence). Unique molecular identifiers were incorporated when the TCRbeta library was constructed. TCRdb ran MiXCR on the PCR reads and lists one entry per CDR3 protein. The sample comprises about 350,000 distinct CDR3 sequences, roughly 14% of which are singletons, and about 3.9% rests with the top ten.

This material consisted of PBMCs, taken from the stem cell graft. The V gene is TRBV5-4, the J gene TRBJ1-1; D possibly corresponds to TRBD1 (5 bases). This receptor was identified in a human donor who donated a stem cell graft to a child with Fanconi anemia. CDR3 region: CASSLWDGTEAFF. The CDR3 DNA sequence: TGTGCCAGCAGCTTATGGGACGGCACTGAAGCTTTCTTT.